The 27 T cell receptor beta chains below all came from one sample that was sequenced in a study of T cells in Graves' hyperthyroidism and ophthalmopathy. Amplified TCR beta CDR3 regions came from RNA transcripts. First-round RT-PCR of the TCR CDR3 relied on the HTBI primer set. TCRdb used MiXCR to reprocess the multiplex PCR reads, holding one entry per CDR3 protein. The table shows hundreds of thousands of distinct CDR3 sequences, with 14% occurring only once. The source material was blood. Receptors were obtained from a woman aged 18-30 years with Graves' hyperthyroidism.

At least ten counts were recorded for this clonotype. V is TRBV2 and J is TRBJ2-1, with D possibly being TRBD2 (5 bases). The CDR3 runs 15 residues. The ends were cut back, 5 bases at V and 0 bases at J, with 11 bases in the middle. In germline, CDR1 is SNHLY, CDR2 FYNNEI. CDR3 in amino acids: CASSLAPSSYNEQFF. The CDR3 DNA sequence: TGTGCCAGCAGTCTAGCTCCGAGCTCCTACAATGAGCAGTTCTTC. The complete variable domain, with remaining parts taken from reference TRBV2 and TRBJ2-1, reads EPEVTQTPSHQVTQMGQEVILRCVPISNHLYFYWYRQILGQKVEFLVSFYNNEISEKSEIFDDQFSVERPDGSNFTLKIRSTKLEDSAMYFCASSLAPSSYNEQFFGPGTRLTVL.

This clonotype has at least ten counts. The chain combines TRBV12-3 or TRBV12-4 with TRBJ2-1; D remains unclear. The germline V and J ends were trimmed by 8 bases and 0 bases, with 17 bases remaining between them. The CDR3 covers 16 residues. CDR3 in amino acids: CASGPMAASSYNEQFF. Written as DNA, the CDR3 is TGTGCCAGCGGGCCTATGGCGGCTAGCTCCTACAATGAGCAGTTCTTC.

This clonotype was recorded many times. The CDR3 region is CASRPRGKDNQPQHF. The CDR3 DNA reads as TGTGCCAGCAGACCCAGGGGAAAGGACAATCAGCCCCAGCATTTT. V gene TRBV28 combines with J gene TRBJ1-5; weak D call: TRBD1 (6 bases). Germline V gene lookup returns CDR1 MDHEN and CDR2 SYDVKM. The V and J ends lost 6 bases and 3 bases respectively, with 15 bases between them. The CDR3 spans 15 residues.

V and J are TRBV19 and TRBJ1-3; 7 bases agree with TRBD1. CDR1 LNHDA and CDR2 SQIVND come from the germline V gene (reference sequence). This CDR3 spans 15 amino acids. V lost 3 bases and J lost 6; bases outside the gene matches: 8. CDR3 residues: CASSIGTARENTIYF. The CDR3 coding sequence is TGTGCCAGTAGTATCGGGACAGCCCGGGAAAACACCATATATTTT.

This clonotype was observed a few times. The chain has TRBV13 and TRBJ2-2; TRBD1 matches at 12 bases. CDR1 and CDR2 (germline): PRHDT, FYEKMQ (reference sequence). The trim removed 4 bases at V and 2 bases at J, leaving 14 bases unmatched. The CDR3 contains 20 residues. DNA of the CDR3: TGTGCCAGCAGCTGGGGGGGGACAGGGGGCGTGGAATTTAACACCGGGGAGCTGTTTTTT. Its translation: CASSWGGTGGVEFNTGELFF.

The sample holds many counts of this clonotype. CDR3 DNA sequence: TGCAGTGCTAGGGGGGCGAACACTGAAGCTTTCTTT. Its protein is CSARGANTEAFF. The rearrangement joins TRBV20-1 to TRBJ1-1; D is perhaps TRBD1 (6 bases). The V end was cut by 3 bases, the J end by 1 base, with 6 bases between. Germline CDR1 and CDR2: DFQATT and SNEGSKA (reference sequence). The CDR3 has 12 amino acids.

The chain couples TRBV27 to TRBJ2-1; TRBD2 matches 10 bases. V shed 3 bases and J 4 bases; nucleotides not matched to a gene: 9. CDR1 and CDR2 (germline): MNHEY, SMNVEV (reference sequence). The CDR3 is made up of 17 amino acids. CDR3 amino acids: CASSFGLAETHYNEQFF. CDR3 DNA sequence: TGTGCCAGCAGTTTCGGACTAGCGGAAACACATTACAATGAGCAGTTCTTC.

The chain combines TRBV10-3 with TRBJ1-3; the D is unclear. The CDR3 is 15 amino acids. CDR1 is ENHRY and CDR2 is SYGVKD in the germline V gene. The V and J ends lost 3 bases and 0 bases respectively, with 9 bases between them. CDR3 loop: CAISDVGISGNTIYF. CDR3 coding DNA: TGTGCCATCAGTGATGTGGGTATCTCTGGAAACACCATATATTTT.

The CDR3 bases are TGTGCCAGCAGCTTAGCGCGTTTATTAGGGAGGGATAATTCACCCCTCCACTTT. Protein sequence: CASSLARLLGRDNSPLHF. The V and J genes are TRBV7-2 and TRBJ1-6, with no clear D. The ends were cut back, 0 bases at V and 5 bases at J, with 17 bases in the middle. CDR1 and CDR2 from the germline V gene are SGHTA and FQGNSA. The CDR3 is 18 residues long. Variable domain in full (rest from reference TRBV7-2 and TRBJ1-6): GAGVSQSPSNKVTEKGKDVELRCDPISGHTALYWYRQSLGQGLEFLIYFQGNSAPDKSGLPSDRFSAERTGGSVSTLTIQRTQQEDSAVYLCASSLARLLGRDNSPLHFGNGTRLTVT.

This chain connects TRBV6-1 to TRBJ2-1; 7 nucleotides agree with TRBD2. The length of the CDR3 is 15 residues. Germline lookup yields CDR1 MNHNS and CDR2 SASEGT. The V gene end was trimmed by 4 bases and the J gene end by 5 bases; junction bases not matched to a gene: 8. The CDR3 loop reads CASSVKGRAHNEQFF. CDR3 nucleotide sequence: TGTGCCAGCAGTGTCAAGGGGAGGGCCCACAATGAGCAGTTCTTC.

The chain couples TRBV29-1 to TRBJ2-7; TRBD2 aligns across 11 bases. CDR3 size: 13 residues. V was clipped by 5 bases and J by 4 bases; unmatched bases: 4. In germline, CDR1 is SQVTM, CDR2 ANQGSEA. This CDR3 reads CSVTSGGIYEQYF. As DNA, the CDR3 is TGCAGCGTTACTAGCGGGGGAATTTACGAGCAGTACTTC.

Turning to this clonotype: The junction differs from germline at one of its ends, possibly a read error. The gene calls are TRBV7-2 and TRBJ1-1; no reliable D call. Germline values: CDR1 SGHTA, CDR2 FQGNSA. The CDR3 covers 15 residues. The CDR3 loop reads CASGLVVGLNTEAFF. As DNA, the CDR3 is TGTGCCAGCGGCTTAGTGGTGGGCCTGAACACTGAAGCTTTCTTT.

This clonotype was picked up a small number of times. J is TRBJ2-2 and V is TRBV28; 8 nucleotides align to TRBD2. In germline, CDR1 is MDHEN, CDR2 SYDVKM. The CDR3 has 15 amino acids. V gave up 5 bases and J gave up 6 bases; unmatched junction bases: 8. The CDR3 reads CASSPGLDLSGELFF. CDR3 bases: TGTGCCAGCAGTCCGGGACTAGATCTGTCCGGGGAGCTGTTTTTT.

This clonotype was detected ten times or more. The chain employs TRBV7-8 and TRBJ2-3, with 7 bases identical to TRBD2. The germline V gene encodes CDR1 SGHVS and CDR2 FQNEAQ. Trimming removed 1 base from V and 7 bases from J; junction bases left unmatched: 8. The CDR3 has 15 amino acids. The CDR3 nucleotides read TGTGCCAGCAGCTTAGTTTTGGGAGGGGATAATACGCAGTATTTT. This codes for CASSLVLGGDNTQYF.

This clonotype was observed many times. This chain joins TRBV20-1 and TRBJ2-5, with TRBD2 matching 8 bases. The CDR3 length is 15 residues. Trimming at V came to 1 base and at J to 5 bases, leaving 9 bases not matched to a gene. Germline CDR1 and CDR2: DFQATT and SNEGSKA (reference sequence). The CDR3 protein is CSARAPAGEGETQYF. DNA of the CDR3: TGCAGTGCTAGAGCCCCAGCGGGAGAGGGTGAGACCCAGTACTTC.

In this sample, this clonotype turned up many times. The chain uses TRBV27 and TRBJ1-2, with D possibly matching TRBD1 (5 bases). The V end lost 2 bases, the J end lost 6 bases, and 10 bases lay between the germline ends. In germline, CDR1 is MNHEY, CDR2 SMNVEV (reference sequence). CDR3 size: 13 residues. In DNA form, the CDR3 reads TGTGCCAGCAGTTTAGCGGTGGGGGATGGCTACACCTTC. Amino acid sequence: CASSLAVGDGYTF.

In its sample, this clonotype was seen a few times. This sequence joins TRBV6-1 and TRBJ2-3; D is unresolved. Between the trimmed V and J ends, which lost 6 bases and 2 bases, there was a span of 15 bases. Per germline, CDR1 MNHNS and CDR2 SASEGT. The CDR3 sequence is 15 residues long. CDR3 DNA sequence: TGTGCCAGCAGGTCGGGCCTCCCGTACACAGATACGCAGTATTTT. Translation gives CASRSGLPYTDTQYF.

The chain uses TRBV13 and TRBJ2-2, with TRBD2 identical over 10 bases. CDR1 is PRHDT, CDR2 FYEKMQ, per germline (reference sequence). The CDR3 sequence is 17 residues long. V trimming: 1 base; J trimming: 4 bases; junction bases outside the gene matches: 6. The CDR3 loop reads CASSLETSGTLTGELFF. For the CDR3, the DNA is TGTGCCAGCAGCTTAGAAACTAGCGGGACCCTCACCGGGGAGCTGTTTTTT. The full variable domain, in which reference TRBV13 and TRBJ2-2 provide the parts outside the CDR3, is AAGVIQSPRHLIKEKRETATLKCYPIPRHDTVYWYQQGPGQDPQFLISFYEKMQSDKGSIPDRFSAQQFSDYHSELNMSSLELGDSALYFCASSLETSGTLTGELFFGEGSRLTVL.

Concerning this clonotype itself: Being one base from a much bigger clone, this may be a read error. The J gene is TRBJ2-1, the V gene TRBV12-3 or TRBV12-4; TRBD2 matches 14 bases. The CDR3 covers 22 residues. CDR3 nucleotide sequence: TGTGCCAGCAGTCCCCGAGGACTAGCGGGAGGACTAAGCCCCTTATCCTACAATGAGCAGCTCTTC. Its protein is CASSPRGLAGGLSPLSYNEQLF.

This clonotype was counted many times. V gene TRBV20-1 combines with J gene TRBJ2-1; D ambiguous. V gave up 1 base and J gave up 0 bases, with 10 bases separating them. Germline V gene sequence: CDR1 DFQATT, CDR2 SNEGSKA (reference sequence). The CDR3 has 15 amino acids. For the CDR3, the DNA is TGCAGTGCTAGAGCCGGACCAAGCTCCTACAATGAGCAGTTCTTC. Protein product: CSARAGPSSYNEQFF.

About this clonotype: A much larger clone differs by one base, so this may be a read error. This chain links TRBV15 with TRBJ2-1; no clear D gene. The J call may be faulty, since TRBJ2-7 better matches the DNA end. In germline, CDR1 is LNHNV, CDR2 YYDKDF (reference sequence). There are 15 residues in the CDR3. CDR3 coding DNA: TGTGCCACCAGCTTCCCCACAGAAACCTACAATGAGCAGTACTTC. Its translation is CATSFPTETYNEQYF.

The V gene is TRBV24-1, the J gene TRBJ2-1, with 10 bases lining up with TRBD2. With 6 bases clipped from V and 3 bases from J, the junction kept 7 bases outside the gene matches. The CDR3 contains 16 residues. In germline, CDR1 is KGHDR, CDR2 SFDVKD. CDR3 sequence (DNA): TGTGCCACCAGTCAGTATAGCGGGGGGATCTACAATGAGCAGTTCTTC. This codes for CATSQYSGGIYNEQFF.

The chain has TRBV19 and TRBJ2-6, with no clear D. Germline lookup yields CDR1 LNHDA and CDR2 SQIVND (reference sequence). This CDR3 contains 13 residues. The ends were cut back, 7 bases at V and 0 bases at J, with 4 bases in the middle. CDR3 region: CASTSSGANVLTF. CDR3 coding DNA: TGTGCCAGTACCAGCTCTGGGGCCAACGTCCTGACTTTC.

This clonotype was seen ten or more times. V and J are TRBV13 and TRBJ1-4; D is possibly TRBD1 (6 bases). The CDR3 contains 15 residues. The V gene lost 5 bases and the J gene lost 6 bases, with 16 bases spanning the gap. In germline, CDR1 is PRHDT, CDR2 FYEKMQ (reference sequence). The CDR3 region is CASSRTGLGDEKLFF. The CDR3 nucleotides are TGTGCCAGCAGCCGAACAGGGCTTGGAGATGAAAAACTGTTTTTT.

The CDR3 nucleotides read TGTGCCAGCAGTGATTACTTTTGGGGCAGGGGATCCCCAAATGAGCAGTTCTTC. It encodes CASSDYFWGRGSPNEQFF. The rearrangement links TRBV6-1 to TRBJ2-1; maybe TRBD1 (6 bases). The CDR3 has 18 residues. Trimming cost V 3 bases and J 7 bases, with 25 bases left between them. Germline lookup yields CDR1 MNHNS and CDR2 SASEGT.

This clonotype was counted at least ten times. V gene TRBV27 combines with J gene TRBJ1-1, with no clear D. Trimming pared 1 base from V and 1 base from J, leaving 10 bases between. This CDR3 comprises 15 residues. Per germline, CDR1 MNHEY and CDR2 SMNVEV (reference sequence). CDR3 nucleotides: TGTGCCAGCAGTTTATACCTTGGAAAGAACACTGAAGCTTTCTTT. This gives the protein CASSLYLGKNTEAFF.

This clonotype has at least ten counts. The chain links TRBV6-1 to TRBJ1-1; D perhaps matches TRBD1 (5 bases). The CDR3 has 17 amino acids. V shed 4 bases and J shed 3 bases, with 21 bases lying between them. Germline CDR1 is MNHNS and CDR2 is SASEGT. The CDR3 nucleotides read TGTGCCAGCAGTGCTGGAATTGGGGCATACAGATACACTGAAGCTTTCTTT. Amino acid sequence: CASSAGIGAYRYTEAFF.